One sample yielded the 4 T cell receptor beta chains listed below, sequenced in a study of CD8+ T cells in alopecia areata. Once RNA had been extracted, it was reverse transcribed into cDNA to act as the sequencing template. Sequencing was performed with immunoSEQ multiplex PCR; in TCRdb, only in-frame clones are kept and a portion is missing. This repertoire shows 150,000 to 190,000 clones, about 50% found once; its top ten account for just under 20%. The material sequenced was CD8+ T cells sorted from blood, taken at week 0. The origin of the receptors is a human donor with alopecia areata.

The chain has TRBV11-3 and TRBJ2-4; no clear D. V was pared by 6 bases and J by 7 bases, with 4 bases between. The CDR3 extends over 10 amino acids. Germline V gene lookup returns CDR1 SGHNT and CDR2 YENEEA. In DNA, the CDR3 is TGTGCCAGCAGGAATAACATTCAGTACTTC. This encodes CASRNNIQYF.

The rearrangement uses TRBV4-1 and TRBJ1-1; the D is unclear. Germline CDR1 MGHRA, CDR2 YSYEKL. V was cut by 4 bases and J by 2 bases, with 11 bases left in between. This CDR3 contains 14 residues. The CDR3 sequence: CASSPNTQNTEAFF. In nucleotides, the CDR3 is TGCGCCAGCAGCCCGAATACACAAAACACTGAAGCTTTCTTT.

This clone has more than one count but fewer than ten. Other DNA sequences in the same sample also yield this CDR3. This sequence joins TRBV9 and TRBJ1-6, with D uncertain. From germline, CDR1 is SGDLS and CDR2 YYNGEE. V gave up 3 bases and J gave up 9 bases, with 10 bases separating them. This CDR3 is 13 amino acids long. CDR3 residues: CASSEDPISPLHF. In nucleotides, the CDR3 is TGTGCCAGCAGCGAAGACCCCATTTCACCCCTCCACTTT.

On this clone itself: Other DNA sequences in this specimen translate into the identical CDR3. The CDR3 DNA sequence: TGTGCCAGCAGTCTGTACACCGGGGAGCTGTTTTTT. Protein: CASSLYTGELFF. This chain links TRBV27 with TRBJ2-2; D gene uncertain. This CDR3 comprises 12 residues. V was trimmed by 5 bases and J by 3 bases, leaving 4 bases between them. Per the germline V gene, CDR1 is MNHEY and CDR2 is SMNVEV (reference sequence).